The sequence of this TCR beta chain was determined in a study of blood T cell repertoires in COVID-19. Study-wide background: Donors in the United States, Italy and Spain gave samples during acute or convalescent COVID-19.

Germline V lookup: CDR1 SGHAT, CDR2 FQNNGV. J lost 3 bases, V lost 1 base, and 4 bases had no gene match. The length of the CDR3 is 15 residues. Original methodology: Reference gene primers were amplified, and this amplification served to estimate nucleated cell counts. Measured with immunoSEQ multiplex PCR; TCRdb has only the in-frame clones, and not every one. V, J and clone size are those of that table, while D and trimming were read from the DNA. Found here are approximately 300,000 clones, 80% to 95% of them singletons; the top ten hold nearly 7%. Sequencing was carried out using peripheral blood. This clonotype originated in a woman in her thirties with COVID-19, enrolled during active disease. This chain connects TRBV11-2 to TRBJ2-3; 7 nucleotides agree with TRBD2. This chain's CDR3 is CASSLAGGLTDTQYF. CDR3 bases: TGTGCCAGCAGCTTAGCGGGAGGTTTGACAGATACGCAGTATTTT. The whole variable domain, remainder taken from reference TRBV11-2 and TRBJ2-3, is EAGVAQSPRYKIIEKRQSVAFWCNPISGHATLYWYQQILGQGPKLLIQFQNNGVVDDSQLPKDRFSAERLKGVDSTLKIQPAKLEDSAVYLCASSLAGGLTDTQYFGPGTRLTVL.